A single sample is the source of the 23 T cell receptor beta chains below, sequenced in a study of blood T cell repertoires in COVID-19. Produced via immunoSEQ multiplex PCR; TCRdb's table is partial and in-frame only. Of more than 15,000 clones detected, 81% appear once; the ten largest clones hold approximately 15%. Sequencing used peripheral blood. All receptors come from a middle-aged man with active or convalescent COVID-19.

The genes are TRBV9 and TRBJ2-2; 7 bases align to TRBD2. V lost 4 bases, J lost 3 bases, and 9 bases stayed unmatched. This CDR3 contains 16 residues. Germline V gene lookup returns CDR1 SGDLS and CDR2 YYNGEE. The CDR3 loop is CASSYSGGADTGELFF. CDR3 sequence (DNA): TGTGCCAGCAGCTACTCGGGGGGAGCGGACACCGGGGAGCTGTTTTTT.

The chain couples TRBV4-1 to TRBJ1-5; 7 bases match TRBD1. The CDR3 runs 14 residues. The trim removed 6 bases at V and 1 base at J, leaving 3 bases unmatched. Germline assignment: CDR1 MGHRA and CDR2 YSYEKL. The CDR3 nucleotides are TGCGCCAGCAGTCCAGGGGGAAGCAATCAGCCCCAGCATTTT. Its translation is CASSPGGSNQPQHF.

The V call is TRBV12-3 or TRBV12-4, the J call TRBJ1-1, with D unresolved. This CDR3 has 13 amino acids. V dropped 3 bases and J dropped 3 bases, with 8 bases sitting between them. In DNA, the CDR3 is TGTGCCAGCAGTTTCGTGAGGGACACTGAAGCTTTCTTT. It encodes CASSFVRDTEAFF.

This clone turned up a few times. The rearrangement links TRBV6-6 to TRBJ1-2, with D perhaps TRBD1 (6 bases). The V gene's germline CDR1 is MNHNY and CDR2 SVGAGI (reference sequence). The CDR3 consists of 14 residues. The V end was cut by 5 bases, the J end by 5 bases, with 15 bases between. CDR3 bases: TGTGCCAGCAGTGGGGAACAGGGCGGGTATGGCTACACCTTC. Translation: CASSGEQGGYGYTF.

Sample share makes this clone medium-sized (0.01 to 0.1%). The chain combines TRBV2 with TRBJ1-6; 11 bases line up with TRBD1. This CDR3 has 15 amino acids. After removal of 6 bases from V and 10 bases from J, the junction contained 8 bases not matched to a gene. CDR1 is SNHLY and CDR2 is FYNNEI in the germline V gene. The CDR3 protein is CASRGQGAPRSPLHF. CDR3 nucleotide sequence: TGTGCCAGCAGAGGACAGGGGGCTCCTAGGTCACCCCTCCACTTT.

This chain uses TRBV13 with TRBJ2-5; a weak D match, TRBD2 (6 bases). The ends were cut back, 5 bases at V and 3 bases at J, with 10 bases in the middle. The CDR3 sequence is 13 residues long. Germline V CDR1 and CDR2: PRHDT, FYEKMQ (reference sequence). The CDR3 is CASSPPGEETQYF. CDR3 coding DNA: TGTGCCAGCAGCCCACCGGGGGAAGAGACCCAGTACTTC.

This sequence joins TRBV11-2 and TRBJ1-2, with D perhaps TRBD1 (5 bases). Trimming pared 1 base from V and 0 bases from J, leaving 9 bases between. Germline assignment: CDR1 SGHAT and CDR2 FQNNGV. The CDR3 extends over 15 amino acids. CDR3 bases: TGTGCCAGCAGCTTAGGCGACAGTACTAACTATGGCTACACCTTC. This translates into CASSLGDSTNYGYTF.

The V call is TRBV7-7, the J call TRBJ2-5, with 8 bases fitting TRBD2. The germline gives CDR1 SSHAT, CDR2 FNYEAQ (reference sequence). With 4 bases clipped from V and 9 bases from J, the junction kept 7 bases outside the gene matches. The CDR3 spans 13 residues. CDR3: CASSSGTRGSQYF. Here the CDR3 DNA reads TGTGCCAGCAGCTCGGGGACTAGGGGATCCCAGTACTTC.

The chain combines TRBV29-1 with TRBJ1-1, with 8 bases matching TRBD1. V was pared by 7 bases and J by 0 bases, with 4 bases of the junction left unmatched. This CDR3 region has 13 residues. Germline V lookup: CDR1 SQVTM, CDR2 ANQGSEA. The CDR3 coding sequence is TGCAGCGGGGGACAGGTTTTGAACACTGAAGCTTTCTTT. It is translated as CSGGQVLNTEAFF. The full variable domain, in which reference TRBV29-1 and TRBJ1-1 provide the parts outside the CDR3, is SAVISQKPSRDICQRGTSLTIQCQVDSQVTMMFWYRQQPGQSLTLIATANQGSEATYESGFVIDKFPISRPNLTFSTLTVSNMSPEDSSIYLCSGGQVLNTEAFFGQGTRLTVV.

This chain's CDR3 is CASSLNREGTGNTIYF. The CDR3 bases are TGTGCCAGCAGCCTTAACAGGGAAGGGACTGGAAACACCATATATTTT. V gene TRBV9 combines with J gene TRBJ1-3; D is possibly TRBD1 (6 bases). The CDR3 sequence is 16 residues long. CDR1 is SGDLS, CDR2 YYNGEE, per germline. V was cut by 4 bases and J by 2 bases, with 16 bases left in between.

This chain links TRBV27 with TRBJ2-7; possible D gene TRBD1, 5 bases. Germline lookup yields CDR1 MNHEY and CDR2 SMNVEV (reference sequence). Trimming stripped 3 bases from V and 3 bases from J, with 9 bases between. This CDR3 comprises 13 residues. The CDR3 region has the DNA TGTGCCAGCAGTTTGGGGCGGTACTACGAGCAGTACTTC. Translating gives CASSLGRYYEQYF.

This clone showed up just once. V usage is TRBV10-3 and J usage is TRBJ2-7, with D maybe TRBD2 (6 bases). CDR3 length: 15 amino acids. Germline CDR1 and CDR2: ENHRY and SYGVKD. V shed 4 bases and J shed 4 bases, with 17 bases lying between them. CDR3 coding DNA: TGTGCCATCAGTGTGGGGGAGGACTCCCCATACGAGCAGTACTTC. Amino acid sequence: CAISVGEDSPYEQYF.

The chain uses TRBV6-6 and TRBJ1-2, with D possibly matching TRBD1 (6 bases). CDR3 length: 15 residues. CDR1 is MNHNY, CDR2 SVGAGI, per germline (reference sequence). The V end was cut by 5 bases, the J end by 2 bases, with 15 bases between. In DNA form, the CDR3 reads TGTGCCAGCAGTCCCAGAGGACAGATCAACTATGGCTACACCTTC. This encodes CASSPRGQINYGYTF.

The gene calls are TRBV10-3 and TRBJ1-3, with D possibly matching TRBD1 (6 bases). Germline CDR1 is ENHRY and CDR2 is SYGVKD. The V and J ends lost 4 bases and 2 bases respectively, with 9 bases between them. The CDR3 runs to 14 residues. Here the CDR3 reads CAISGQDAGNTIYF. The CDR3 DNA reads TGTGCCATCAGTGGACAGGACGCTGGAAACACCATATATTTT.

The chain has TRBV6-5 and TRBJ2-5, with D hard to call. The germline V gene has CDR1 MNHEY and CDR2 SVGAGI. The V end lost 2 bases, the J end lost 7 bases, and 8 bases lay between the germline ends. The CDR3 runs 12 residues. The CDR3 region has the DNA TGTGCCAGCAGTTACGAGTTTGGGACCCAGTACTTC. It codes for CASSYEFGTQYF.

The V and J genes are TRBV12-3 or TRBV12-4 and TRBJ2-1, with D tentatively TRBD2 (5 bases). The V and J ends lost 7 bases and 7 bases respectively, with 11 bases between them. The CDR3 has 12 residues. In DNA form, the CDR3 reads TGTGCCAGCAACTTGAGGGATAATGAGCAGTTCTTC. Translation gives CASNLRDNEQFF.

The rearrangement links TRBV5-4 to TRBJ2-1; 8 positions agree with TRBD1. In germline, CDR1 is SGHNT, CDR2 YYREEE (reference sequence). The CDR3 runs 15 residues. V lost 0 bases to trimming and J lost 7 bases; unmatched junction nucleotides: 6. The CDR3 DNA is TGTGCCAGCAGCTTGGGGACAGGGAGTTTTAATGAGCAGTTCTTC. Translation gives CASSLGTGSFNEQFF.

This sequence joins TRBV18 and TRBJ1-2, with TRBD1 identical over 7 bases. The CDR3 is 13 residues long. V was clipped by 3 bases and J by 5 bases; unmatched bases: 3. Germline-derived CDR1 and CDR2 are KGHSH and LQKENI. The CDR3 coding sequence is TGTGCCAGCTCACCGGGACAGTTGTATGGCTACACCTTC. It codes for CASSPGQLYGYTF.

The gene calls are TRBV28 and TRBJ1-1; D may be TRBD1 (5 bases). This CDR3 spans 14 amino acids. Germline CDR1 and CDR2: MDHEN and SYDVKM. Trimming shortened V by 2 bases and J by 5 bases, and 12 bases separated the two germline ends. CDR3 sequence: CASSLVQESTEAFF. The CDR3, as DNA: TGTGCCAGCAGTTTAGTACAGGAGTCTACTGAAGCTTTCTTT.

The chain joins TRBV7-6 to TRBJ1-6; D might be TRBD1 (6 bases). V was cut by 5 bases and J by 9 bases, with 14 bases left in between. The CDR3 length is 14 residues. Germline V gene sequence: CDR1 SGHVS, CDR2 FNYEAQ. CDR3 sequence reads: CASSEGGLGSPLHF. The DNA for the CDR3 is TGTGCCAGCAGCGAGGGGGGGCTCGGTTCACCCCTCCACTTT. Full variable domain (missing parts from reference TRBV7-6 and TRBJ1-6): GAGVSQSPRYKVTKRGQDVALRCDPISGHVSLYWYRQALGQGPEFLTYFNYEAQQDKSGLPNDRFSAERPEGSISTLTIQRTEQRDSAMYRCASSEGGLGSPLHFGNGTRLTVT.

The V call is TRBV15, the J call TRBJ2-2, with D possibly matching TRBD1 (6 bases). The germline CDR1 and CDR2 sequences are LNHNV and YYDKDF (reference sequence). Trimming pared 1 base from V and 6 bases from J, leaving 24 bases between. The CDR3 covers 19 residues. CDR3 in DNA: TGTGCCACCAGCAGAGCAAGGACAGTACCCAGACTCAGGGCCGGGGAGCTGTTTTTT. Protein: CATSRARTVPRLRAGELFF.

The chain carries TRBV29-1 and TRBJ1-4, with 10 bases matching TRBD1. Germline-derived CDR1 and CDR2 are SQVTM and ANQGSEA. This CDR3 region has 13 residues. After removal of 7 bases from V and 7 bases from J, the junction contained 6 bases not matched to a gene. The chain's CDR3 is CSAIRTGGEKLFF. The DNA for the CDR3 is TGCAGCGCCATACGGACAGGGGGTGAAAAACTGTTTTTT. Full variable domain (missing parts from reference TRBV29-1 and TRBJ1-4): SAVISQKPSRDICQRGTSLTIQCQVDSQVTMMFWYRQQPGQSLTLIATANQGSEATYESGFVIDKFPISRPNLTFSTLTVSNMSPEDSSIYLCSAIRTGGEKLFFGSGTQLSVL.

This clone showed up just once. This chain links TRBV6-2 or TRBV6-3 with TRBJ1-1; D ambiguous. V gave up 2 bases and J gave up 5 bases, with 15 bases separating them. Germline loops: CDR1 MNHEY, CDR2 SVGEGT. The CDR3 contains 15 residues. The CDR3 spells CASSYEGRARTEAFF. CDR3 sequence (DNA): TGTGCCAGCAGTTACGAGGGTCGGGCTAGGACTGAAGCTTTCTTT.